The 29 T cell receptor beta chains below all came from one sample that was sequenced in a study of blood T cell repertoires in COVID-19. The assay was immunoSEQ multiplex PCR, and TCRdb's table has in-frame clones only and misses some. The sample has some 450,000 clones; about 90% are singletons. The sequencing input was peripheral blood. All receptors come from a man aged 18 to 29 with COVID-19, enrolled during active disease.

The genes are TRBV5-5 and TRBJ2-5; D ambiguous. Germline lookup yields CDR1 SGHKS and CDR2 YYEKEE (reference sequence). This CDR3 comprises 12 residues. The V and J ends lost 7 bases and 2 bases respectively, with 9 bases between them. CDR3: CASHTRQETQYF. Written as DNA, the CDR3 is TGTGCCAGCCATACCCGGCAAGAGACCCAGTACTTC.

V gene TRBV2 combines with J gene TRBJ2-1; TRBD2 matches at 7 bases. CDR1 and CDR2 from the germline V gene are SNHLY and FYNNEI. This CDR3 has 16 amino acids. V shed 5 bases and J 9 bases; nucleotides not matched to a gene: 16. The CDR3 nucleotides are TGTGCCAGCAGTCATGAGGGCTGGGCGGGAGAGGGTGAGCAGTTCTTC. Amino acid sequence: CASSHEGWAGEGEQFF.

The chain joins TRBV15 to TRBJ2-7; D is ambiguous. V lost 0 bases and J 3 bases, leaving 3 bases between the germline ends. The germline gives CDR1 LNHNV, CDR2 YYDKDF (reference sequence). The CDR3 spans 12 residues. The CDR3 sequence is CATSREYYEQYF. DNA for the CDR3: TGTGCCACCAGCAGAGAATACTACGAGCAGTACTTC.

This clone was seen just once. J is TRBJ1-2 and V is TRBV27, with D tentatively TRBD1 (5 bases). The CDR3 runs 13 residues. Germline CDR1 is MNHEY and CDR2 is SMNVEV (reference sequence). V was shortened by 6 bases and J by 4 bases, with 12 bases between the two germline ends. CDR3 DNA: TGTGCCAGCAGACTAACAGGCTCCTATGGCTACACCTTC. It specifies CASRLTGSYGYTF.

The gene calls are TRBV6-1 and TRBJ2-7, with 11 bases fitting TRBD1. Germline-derived CDR1 and CDR2 are MNHNS and SASEGT. With V trimmed by 0 bases and J by 3 bases, 4 bases remained unmatched. This CDR3 comprises 16 residues. CDR3 nucleotides: TGTGCCAGCAGTGAAGCGTTGGGGACAGGGGGCTACGAGCAGTACTTC. It translates to CASSEALGTGGYEQYF.

As DNA, the CDR3 is TGTGCCAGCACCCTCGGTTTGACCTACGAGCAGTACTTC. As protein: CASTLGLTYEQYF. The chain joins TRBV12-3 or TRBV12-4 to TRBJ2-7, with D unresolved. With 7 bases removed from V and 2 bases from J, the gap between germline ends came to 12 bases. The CDR3 consists of 13 residues.

Here the CDR3 reads CASRKGLVGIWGEQFF. The CDR3 nucleotides are TGTGCCAGCCGTAAGGGACTAGTCGGGATTTGGGGTGAGCAGTTCTTC. This rearrangement joins TRBV28 to TRBJ2-1, with 8 bases lining up with TRBD2. Germline values: CDR1 MDHEN, CDR2 SYDVKM. The CDR3 length is 16 residues. Germline trimming cut 8 bases from V and 9 bases from J; bases unmatched to any gene: 18.

CDR3 protein: CASTEDRVSYGYTF. The DNA for the CDR3 is TGTGCCAGCACCGAGGACAGGGTCTCCTATGGCTACACCTTC. This chain joins TRBV6-5 and TRBJ1-2, with 8 positions matching TRBD1. This CDR3 spans 14 amino acids. The junction had 8 bases not matched to a gene; V was cut back by 7 bases and J by 4 bases. Germline V CDR1 and CDR2: MNHEY, SVGAGI.

The gene calls are TRBV2 and TRBJ1-1; D possibly corresponds to TRBD1 (5 bases). The germline gives CDR1 SNHLY, CDR2 FYNNEI. CDR3 length: 14 residues. Trimming pared 5 bases from V and 0 bases from J, leaving 10 bases between. CDR3 sequence reads: CASSREQVNTEAFF. The DNA of the CDR3 is TGTGCCAGCAGTAGGGAACAGGTGAACACTGAAGCTTTCTTT.

The sample holds one count of this clone. This chain joins TRBV6-4 and TRBJ1-1; D might be TRBD1 (5 bases). Germline V gene sequence: CDR1 MRHNA, CDR2 SNTAGT. The V end was cut by 0 bases, the J end by 3 bases, with 11 bases between. The CDR3 contains 15 residues. The CDR3 DNA reads TGTGCCAGCAGTGACTCCGGTACGGGGGACACTGAAGCTTTCTTT. It specifies CASSDSGTGDTEAFF.

This clone showed up just once. This chain connects TRBV19 to TRBJ2-5; the match to TRBD2 covers 7 bases. The CDR3 covers 16 residues. Looked up from germline, CDR1 is LNHDA and CDR2 is SQIVND (reference sequence). The V gene end was trimmed by 5 bases and the J gene end by 1 base; junction bases not matched to a gene: 10. The CDR3 region has the DNA TGTGCCAGTAGTCCTCGGGCCAGCGGGGTCCAAGAGACCCAGTACTTC. Amino acids: CASSPRASGVQETQYF.

The rearrangement links TRBV9 to TRBJ2-7; D call uncertain. The CDR3 covers 14 residues. Germline values: CDR1 SGDLS, CDR2 YYNGEE. V lost 4 bases and J 5 bases, leaving 16 bases between the germline ends. The CDR3 DNA is TGTGCCAGCAGCCCCCTGTCCTACTCGGACGAGCAGTACTTC. Translation gives CASSPLSYSDEQYF.

The genes are TRBV5-4 and TRBJ2-1; the D gene is possibly TRBD1 (6 bases). Germline CDR1 SGHNT, CDR2 YYREEE (reference sequence). This CDR3 has 12 amino acids. The ends were cut back, 4 bases at V and 16 bases at J, with 18 bases in the middle. CDR3 amino acids: CASSETGTHDFF. DNA of the CDR3: TGTGCCAGCAGCGAGACCGGGACACATGATTTCTTC.

The genes are TRBV19 and TRBJ2-2; 11 bases are shared with TRBD2. Germline lookup yields CDR1 LNHDA and CDR2 SQIVND (reference sequence). With V trimmed by 4 bases and J by 4 bases, 8 bases remained unmatched. CDR3 length: 17 amino acids. This CDR3 is CASSNPSGGLATGELFF. CDR3 nucleotides: TGTGCCAGTAGTAATCCTAGCGGGGGGCTAGCCACCGGGGAGCTGTTTTTT. Full variable domain (remainder filled in from reference TRBV19 and TRBJ2-2): DGGITQSPKYLFRKEGQNVTLSCEQNLNHDAMYWYRQDPGQGLRLIYYSQIVNDFQKGDIAEGYSVSREKKESFPLTVTSAQKNPTAFYLCASSNPSGGLATGELFFGEGSRLTVL.

This chain joins TRBV6-5 and TRBJ2-1; D may be TRBD1 (7 bases). Per germline, CDR1 MNHEY and CDR2 SVGAGI. V lost 2 bases and J lost 7, with 18 bases in between. CDR3 length equals 16 residues. CDR3 nucleotide sequence: TGTGCCAGCAGTTACCGGCGAGGAGGGGGCAGAAATGAGCAGTTCTTC. Translated: CASSYRRGGGRNEQFF.

The rearrangement links TRBV30 to TRBJ1-6; D perhaps matches TRBD1 (5 bases). The CDR3 runs 16 residues. V dropped 0 bases and J dropped 5 bases, with 14 bases sitting between them. Germline V CDR1 and CDR2: GTSNPN, SVGIG (reference sequence). In nucleotides, the CDR3 is TGTGCCTGGAGTGTATCAAGGTCACAGGATAATTCACCCCTCCACTTT. Protein sequence: CAWSVSRSQDNSPLHF.

This chain links TRBV5-1 with TRBJ2-3; TRBD2 aligns across 11 bases. J was trimmed by 3 bases and V by 2 bases; bases with no gene match: 2. The CDR3 is 15 amino acids. In germline, CDR1 is SGHRS, CDR2 YFSETQ. In DNA, the CDR3 is TGCGCCAGCAGCTTTACTAGCGGGAGAACAGATACGCAGTATTTT. Protein sequence: CASSFTSGRTDTQYF. The entire variable domain, with the rest obtained from reference TRBV5-1 and TRBJ2-3, is as follows: KAGVTQTPRYLIKTRGQQVTLSCSPISGHRSVSWYQQTPGQGLQFLFEYFSETQRNKGNFPGRFSGRQFSNSRSEMNVSTLELGDSALYLCASSFTSGRTDTQYFGPGTRLTVL.

The chain's CDR3 is CATLSLLAGGSNEQFF. DNA for the CDR3: TGTGCCACCCTCTCTTTACTAGCGGGGGGTAGCAATGAGCAGTTCTTC. The chain couples TRBV19 to TRBJ2-1; 12 nucleotides align to TRBD2. Germline-derived CDR1 and CDR2 are LNHDA and SQIVND (reference sequence). The CDR3 extends over 16 amino acids. V lost 10 bases to trimming and J lost 6 bases; unmatched junction nucleotides: 13. Full variable domain (remainder filled in from reference TRBV19 and TRBJ2-1): DGGITQSPKYLFRKEGQNVTLSCEQNLNHDAMYWYRQDPGQGLRLIYYSQIVNDFQKGDIAEGYSVSREKKESFPLTVTSAQKNPTAFYLCATLSLLAGGSNEQFFGPGTRLTVL.

The rearrangement joins TRBV27 to TRBJ2-7; 8 bases are shared with TRBD2. V lost 4 bases, J lost 4 bases, and 6 bases stayed unmatched. CDR3 size: 14 residues. The germline V gene encodes CDR1 MNHEY and CDR2 SMNVEV (reference sequence). CDR3 sequence: CASSSQAGDYEQYF. CDR3 bases: TGTGCCAGCAGTTCCCAAGCGGGAGATTACGAGCAGTACTTC.

This chain connects TRBV6-4 to TRBJ1-6, with D uncertain. Trimming shortened V by 3 bases and J by 14 bases, and 14 bases separated the two germline ends. In germline, CDR1 is MRHNA, CDR2 SNTAGT. The CDR3 has 13 amino acids. Here the CDR3 reads CASSEVAGRALHF. The CDR3 region has the DNA TGTGCCAGCAGTGAGGTGGCTGGTCGGGCCCTCCACTTT.

The chain recombines TRBV5-4 with TRBJ2-5, with 9 nucleotides matching TRBD2. Germline loops: CDR1 SGHNT, CDR2 YYREEE (reference sequence). With V trimmed by 4 bases and J by 4 bases, 5 bases remained unmatched. This CDR3 has 14 amino acids. In DNA form, the CDR3 reads TGTGCCAGCAGCCAACTAGCGGGCGGAGAGACCCAGTACTTC. It translates to CASSQLAGGETQYF. The variable domain in full, with the rest retrieved from reference TRBV5-4 and TRBJ2-5, is ETGVTQSPTHLIKTRGQQVTLRCSSQSGHNTVSWYQQALGQGPQFIFQYYREEENGRGNFPPRFSGLQFPNYSSELNVNALELDDSALYLCASSQLAGGETQYFGPGTRLLVL.

The chain employs TRBV25-1 and TRBJ1-2; unclear D gene. Per germline, CDR1 MGHDK and CDR2 SYGVNS. There are 10 residues in the CDR3. The ends were cut back, 8 bases at V and 3 bases at J, with 4 bases in the middle. Here the CDR3 DNA reads TGTGCCAGCTTCTACTATGGCTACACCTTC. Amino acid sequence: CASFYYGYTF.

The table lists this clone with many counts. The rearrangement links TRBV5-4 to TRBJ1-1, with 9 bases fitting TRBD1. Germline CDR1 SGHNT, CDR2 YYREEE (reference sequence). The CDR3 sequence is 15 residues long. Unmatched junction bases numbered 5, after V lost 4 bases and J lost 1 base. CDR3 in DNA: TGTGCCAGCAGCAAACCGGGACAGGGGAACACTGAAGCTTTCTTT. This sequence encodes CASSKPGQGNTEAFF. The entire variable domain, with the rest obtained from reference TRBV5-4 and TRBJ1-1, is as follows: ETGVTQSPTHLIKTRGQQVTLRCSSQSGHNTVSWYQQALGQGPQFIFQYYREEENGRGNFPPRFSGLQFPNYSSELNVNALELDDSALYLCASSKPGQGNTEAFFGQGTRLTVV.

V gene TRBV5-1 combines with J gene TRBJ2-3, with D possibly matching TRBD1 (6 bases). The V end was cut by 2 bases, the J end by 1 base, with 14 bases between. Germline assignment: CDR1 SGHRS and CDR2 YFSETQ. This CDR3 contains 16 residues. CDR3: CASSFMMAGGTDTQYF. CDR3 sequence (DNA): TGCGCCAGCAGCTTCATGATGGCAGGGGGCACAGATACGCAGTATTTT.

This chain connects TRBV12-5 to TRBJ2-3; 7 nucleotides line up with TRBD2. The germline CDR1 and CDR2 sequences are LGHNT and FRNRAP. Trimming cost V 3 bases and J 2 bases; bases outside gene matches: 5. This CDR3 spans 15 amino acids. CDR3 nucleotide sequence: TGTGCTAGTGGTTTAAGGCGGGGGAACACAGATACGCAGTATTTT. Translated, it gives CASGLRRGNTDTQYF.

The chain couples TRBV10-2 to TRBJ2-1; the match to TRBD2 covers 9 bases. CDR3 size: 14 residues. Per germline, CDR1 WSHSY and CDR2 SAAADI. V lost 4 bases and J lost 6; bases outside the gene matches: 4. In nucleotides, the CDR3 is TGCGCCAGCAGTGGCCTAGCGGGAAGCAATGAGCAGTTCTTC. Protein: CASSGLAGSNEQFF.

J is TRBJ2-5 and V is TRBV11-3, with a tentative D call TRBD2 (6 bases). Between the trimmed V and J ends, which lost 4 bases and 5 bases, there was a span of 14 bases. In germline, CDR1 is SGHNT, CDR2 YENEEA. The CDR3 sequence is 14 residues long. CDR3 in amino acids: CASSSHGGKETQYF. The CDR3 nucleotides are TGTGCCAGCAGCTCCCACGGGGGTAAGGAGACCCAGTACTTC.

This clone was counted once. This chain links TRBV6-5 with TRBJ1-1; 8 bases align to TRBD1. Germline CDR1 and CDR2: MNHEY and SVGAGI. The V segment lost 7 bases and the J segment 4 bases; nucleotides outside the gene matches: 8. The CDR3 extends over 14 amino acids. The CDR3 is CASTTGQAITEAFF. The DNA for the CDR3 is TGTGCCAGCACTACGGGACAGGCTATCACTGAAGCTTTCTTT.

This clone was observed a few times. The rearrangement uses TRBV27 and TRBJ1-6; 9 bases agree with TRBD1. CDR3 length: 17 residues. V was clipped by 4 bases and J by 0 bases; unmatched bases: 4. Germline CDR1 reads MNHEY; CDR2 reads SMNVEV (reference sequence). CDR3 sequence (DNA): TGTGCCAGCAGTTCTGACAGGGGGAGCTCCTATAATTCACCCCTCCACTTT. Residues: CASSSDRGSSYNSPLHF.